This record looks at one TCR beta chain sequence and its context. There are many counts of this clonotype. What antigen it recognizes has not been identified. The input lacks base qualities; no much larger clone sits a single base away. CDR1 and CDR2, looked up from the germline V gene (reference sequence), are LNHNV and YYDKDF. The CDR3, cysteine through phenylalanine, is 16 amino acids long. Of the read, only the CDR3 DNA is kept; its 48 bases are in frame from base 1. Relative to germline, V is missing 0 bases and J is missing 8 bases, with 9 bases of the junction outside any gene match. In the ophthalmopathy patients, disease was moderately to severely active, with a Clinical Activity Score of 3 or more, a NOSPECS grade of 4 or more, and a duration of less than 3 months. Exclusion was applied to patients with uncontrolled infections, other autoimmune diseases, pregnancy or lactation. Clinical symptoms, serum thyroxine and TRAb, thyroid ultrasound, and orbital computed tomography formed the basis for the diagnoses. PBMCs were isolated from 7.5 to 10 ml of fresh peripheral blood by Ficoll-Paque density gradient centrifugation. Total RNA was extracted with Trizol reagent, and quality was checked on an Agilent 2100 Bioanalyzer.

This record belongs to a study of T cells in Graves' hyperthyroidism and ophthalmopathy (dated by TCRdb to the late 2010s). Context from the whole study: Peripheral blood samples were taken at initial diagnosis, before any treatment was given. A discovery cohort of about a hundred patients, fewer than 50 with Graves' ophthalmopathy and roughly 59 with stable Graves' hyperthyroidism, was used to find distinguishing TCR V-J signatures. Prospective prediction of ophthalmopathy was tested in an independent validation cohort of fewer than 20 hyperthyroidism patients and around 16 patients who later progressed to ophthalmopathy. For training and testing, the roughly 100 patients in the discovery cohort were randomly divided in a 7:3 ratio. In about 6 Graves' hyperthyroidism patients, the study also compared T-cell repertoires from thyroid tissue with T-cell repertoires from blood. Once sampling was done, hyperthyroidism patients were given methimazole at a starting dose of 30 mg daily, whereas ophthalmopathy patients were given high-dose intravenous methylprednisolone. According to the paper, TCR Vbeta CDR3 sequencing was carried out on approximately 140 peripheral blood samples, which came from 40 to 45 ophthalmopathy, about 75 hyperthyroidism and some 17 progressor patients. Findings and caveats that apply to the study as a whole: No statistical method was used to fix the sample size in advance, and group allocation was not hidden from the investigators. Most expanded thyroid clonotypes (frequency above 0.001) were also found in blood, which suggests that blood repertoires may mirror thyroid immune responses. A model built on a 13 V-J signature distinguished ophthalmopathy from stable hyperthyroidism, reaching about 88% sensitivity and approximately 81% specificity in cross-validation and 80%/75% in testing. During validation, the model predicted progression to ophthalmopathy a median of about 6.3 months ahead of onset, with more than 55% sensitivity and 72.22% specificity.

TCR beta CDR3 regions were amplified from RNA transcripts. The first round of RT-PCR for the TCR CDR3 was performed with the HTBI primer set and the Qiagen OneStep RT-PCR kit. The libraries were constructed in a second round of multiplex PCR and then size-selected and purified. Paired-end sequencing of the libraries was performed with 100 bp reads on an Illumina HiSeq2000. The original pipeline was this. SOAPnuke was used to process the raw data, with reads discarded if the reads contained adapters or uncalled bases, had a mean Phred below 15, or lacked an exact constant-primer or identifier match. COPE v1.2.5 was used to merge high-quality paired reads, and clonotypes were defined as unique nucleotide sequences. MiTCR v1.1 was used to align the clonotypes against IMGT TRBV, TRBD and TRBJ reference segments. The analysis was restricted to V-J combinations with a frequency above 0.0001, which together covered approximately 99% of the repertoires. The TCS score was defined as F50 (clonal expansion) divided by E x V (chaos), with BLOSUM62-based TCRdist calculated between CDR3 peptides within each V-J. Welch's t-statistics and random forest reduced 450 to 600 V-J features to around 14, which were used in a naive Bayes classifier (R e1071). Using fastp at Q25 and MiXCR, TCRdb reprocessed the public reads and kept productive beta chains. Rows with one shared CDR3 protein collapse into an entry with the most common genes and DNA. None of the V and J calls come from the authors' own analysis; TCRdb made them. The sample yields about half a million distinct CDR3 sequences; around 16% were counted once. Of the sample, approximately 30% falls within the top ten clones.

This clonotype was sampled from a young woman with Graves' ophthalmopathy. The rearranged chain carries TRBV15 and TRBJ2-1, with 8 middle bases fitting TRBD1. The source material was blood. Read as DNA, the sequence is TGTGCCACCAGCAGAGATTATCAGGGGGCTGGATATGAGCAGTTCTTC. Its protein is CATSRDYQGAGYEQFF. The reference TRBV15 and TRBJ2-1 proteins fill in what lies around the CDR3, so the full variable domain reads DAMVIQNPRYQVTQFGKPVTLSCSQTLNHNVMYWYQQKSSQAPKLLFHYYDKDFNNEADTPDNFQSRRPNTSFCFLDIRSPGLGDTAMYLCATSRDYQGAGYEQFFGPGTRLTVL.